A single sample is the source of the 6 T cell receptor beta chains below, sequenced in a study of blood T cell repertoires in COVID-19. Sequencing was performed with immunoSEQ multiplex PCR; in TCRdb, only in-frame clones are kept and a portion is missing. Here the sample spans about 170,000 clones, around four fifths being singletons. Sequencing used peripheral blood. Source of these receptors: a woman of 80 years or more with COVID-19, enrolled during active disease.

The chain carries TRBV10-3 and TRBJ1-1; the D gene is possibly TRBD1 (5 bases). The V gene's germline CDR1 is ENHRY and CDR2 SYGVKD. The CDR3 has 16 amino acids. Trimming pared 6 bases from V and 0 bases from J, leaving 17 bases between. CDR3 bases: TGTGCCATCAGGGGCGCGCGGGGACCTATGAACACTGAAGCTTTCTTT. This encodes CAIRGARGPMNTEAFF.

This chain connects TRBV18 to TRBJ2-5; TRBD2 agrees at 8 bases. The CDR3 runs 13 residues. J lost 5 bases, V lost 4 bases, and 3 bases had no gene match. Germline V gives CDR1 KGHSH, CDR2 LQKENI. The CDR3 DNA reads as TGTGCCAGCTCACTCCCGGGGGGGGAGACCCAGTACTTC. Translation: CASSLPGGETQYF.

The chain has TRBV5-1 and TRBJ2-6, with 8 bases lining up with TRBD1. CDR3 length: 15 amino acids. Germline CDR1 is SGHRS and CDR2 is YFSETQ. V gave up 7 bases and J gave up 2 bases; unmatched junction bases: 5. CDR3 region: CASQGADAGANVLTF. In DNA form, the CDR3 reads TGCGCCAGCCAGGGGGCGGATGCTGGGGCCAACGTCCTGACTTTC.

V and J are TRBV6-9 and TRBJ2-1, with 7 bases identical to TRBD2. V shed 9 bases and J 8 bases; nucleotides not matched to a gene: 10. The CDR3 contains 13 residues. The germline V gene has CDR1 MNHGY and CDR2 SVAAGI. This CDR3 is CASSGRRYHEQFF. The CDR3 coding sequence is TGTGCCAGTTCCGGGAGGCGGTACCATGAGCAGTTCTTC.

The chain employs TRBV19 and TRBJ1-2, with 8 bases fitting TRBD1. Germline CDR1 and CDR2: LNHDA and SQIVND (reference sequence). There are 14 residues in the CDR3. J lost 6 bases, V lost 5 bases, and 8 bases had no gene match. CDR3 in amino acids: CASSVTGAVNGYTF. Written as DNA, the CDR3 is TGTGCCAGTAGTGTGACAGGGGCTGTGAATGGCTACACCTTC.

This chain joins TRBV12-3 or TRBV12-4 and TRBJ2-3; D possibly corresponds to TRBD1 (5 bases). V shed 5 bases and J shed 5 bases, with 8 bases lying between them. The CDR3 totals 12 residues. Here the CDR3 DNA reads TGTGCCAGCAGTAGACAGTTAGATACGCAGTATTTT. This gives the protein CASSRQLDTQYF.